These 12 T cell receptor beta chains share one sample of origin, sequenced in a study of cytomegalovirus exposure and HLA in healthy donors. Primers for the PCR totalled 60 Vbeta and 13 Jbeta. Clones were read by immunoSEQ multiplex PCR, and TCRdb kept only the in-frame ones, dropping some. This table holds roughly 99,000 clones, roughly 70% found once. Sequencing was done on a sample of PBMCs. The receptors here all came from a middle-aged woman in good health and CMV-seropositive.

The chain combines TRBV7-3 with TRBJ2-3, with 10 bases lining up with TRBD2. Unmatched junction bases numbered 4, after V lost 1 base and J lost 6 bases. The CDR3 is 15 amino acids. CDR1 SGHTA and CDR2 FQGTGA come from the germline V gene. The CDR3 coding sequence is TGTGCCAGCAGCTTAAAAGCGGGGGGGTCTGATACGCAGTATTTT. Protein sequence: CASSLKAGGSDTQYF.

The rearrangement uses TRBV7-6 and TRBJ2-7, with TRBD1 matching 9 bases. V lost 5 bases to trimming and J lost 3 bases; unmatched junction nucleotides: 8. From germline, CDR1 is SGHVS and CDR2 FNYEAQ. This CDR3 contains 15 residues. CDR3 DNA: TGTGCCAGCAGCCCAGCCGGGGACAGGGTCTACGAGCAGTACTTC. Translation: CASSPAGDRVYEQYF. The variable domain in full, completed from reference TRBV7-6 and TRBJ2-7, reads GAGVSQSPRYKVTKRGQDVALRCDPISGHVSLYWYRQALGQGPEFLTYFNYEAQQDKSGLPNDRFSAERPEGSISTLTIQRTEQRDSAMYRCASSPAGDRVYEQYFGPGTRLTVT.

The chain couples TRBV5-4 to TRBJ2-7; weak D call: TRBD2 (7 bases). Per germline, CDR1 SGHNT and CDR2 YYREEE (reference sequence). Trimming shortened V by 3 bases and J by 0 bases, and 16 bases separated the two germline ends. The CDR3 contains 16 residues. In nucleotides, the CDR3 is TGTGCCAGCAGCTGGGGGGGCAGACTGGGCTCCTACGAGCAGTACTTC. Translated: CASSWGGRLGSYEQYF.

This chain connects TRBV4-1 to TRBJ1-2; D is possibly TRBD1 (5 bases). This CDR3 comprises 15 residues. The ends were cut back, 3 bases at V and 8 bases at J, with 19 bases in the middle. Germline V CDR1 and CDR2: MGHRA, YSYEKL. DNA of the CDR3: TGCGCCAGCAGCCAGAGCGCGACAGCCCTGGCGGGCTACACCTTC. Amino acids: CASSQSATALAGYTF.

The gene calls are TRBV19 and TRBJ2-1; 8 bases match TRBD2. After removal of 5 bases from V and 1 base from J, the junction contained 10 bases not matched to a gene. CDR3 length: 17 residues. Germline CDR1 and CDR2: LNHDA and SQIVND (reference sequence). The CDR3 protein is CASSLQLADVSYNEQFF. The CDR3 nucleotides are TGTGCCAGTAGTCTTCAACTAGCGGATGTATCCTACAATGAGCAGTTCTTC.

This rearrangement joins TRBV4-1 to TRBJ2-4, with D possibly being TRBD1 (7 bases). V lost 0 bases, J lost 1 base, and 16 bases lay in between. Looked up from germline, CDR1 is MGHRA and CDR2 is YSYEKL. This CDR3 has 18 residues. CDR3 coding DNA: TGCGCCAGCAGCCAAGAGGGGGGAGACAGGGTGGCCAAAAACATTCAGTACTTC. Its protein is CASSQEGGDRVAKNIQYF.

The rearrangement uses TRBV29-1 and TRBJ1-3; tentatively, D is TRBD1 (6 bases). The germline V gene has CDR1 SQVTM and CDR2 ANQGSEA. Trimming left V 7 bases short and J 2 bases short, with 12 bases between. The CDR3 contains 13 residues. Here the CDR3 DNA reads TGCAGCGCTGGAGGACAGACTGGAAACACCATATATTTT. Translation gives CSAGGQTGNTIYF.

This clone was counted a few times. The chain is built from TRBV2 and TRBJ1-1, with D maybe TRBD1 (6 bases). V was shortened by 7 bases and J by 1 base, with 19 bases between the two germline ends. The CDR3 totals 16 residues. Per germline, CDR1 SNHLY and CDR2 FYNNEI. The CDR3 nucleotides are TGTGCCAGCACCTACTGGGGGGGCAGGCAGAACACTGAAGCTTTCTTT. Its translation is CASTYWGGRQNTEAFF.

This clone was detected only once. This chain uses TRBV6-1 with TRBJ1-1, with D perhaps matching TRBD1 (5 bases). Deletions cut 8 bases from V and 3 bases from J, with 10 bases between. CDR3 size: 12 residues. Germline V gene data show CDR1 as MNHNS and CDR2 as SASEGT. For the CDR3, the DNA is TGTGCCAGCTACCTAGGGGACACTGAAGCTTTCTTT. It codes for CASYLGDTEAFF.

In this sample, this clone turned up once. The chain combines TRBV6-6 with TRBJ2-2; D unclear. The CDR3 has 14 amino acids. The V end lost 0 bases, the J end lost 6 bases, and 8 bases lay between the germline ends. Germline V gene sequence: CDR1 MNHNY, CDR2 SVGAGI (reference sequence). The CDR3 sequence: CASSYSFTSGELFF. The CDR3, as DNA: TGTGCCAGCAGTTACTCGTTTACTTCCGGGGAGCTGTTTTTT.

The V gene is TRBV9, the J gene TRBJ1-2, with D perhaps TRBD1 (5 bases). Per germline, CDR1 SGDLS and CDR2 YYNGEE. V was pared by 4 bases and J by 5 bases, with 18 bases between. CDR3 length: 15 amino acids. The CDR3 region is CASSPQPGRAYGYTF. The CDR3 DNA sequence: TGTGCCAGCAGCCCCCAACCAGGGAGGGCGTATGGCTACACCTTC.

The chain has TRBV28 and TRBJ1-2; TRBD1 agrees at 7 bases. The CDR3 has 15 amino acids. The V segment lost 3 bases and the J segment 4 bases; nucleotides outside the gene matches: 8. Per the germline V gene, CDR1 is MDHEN and CDR2 is SYDVKM. Here the CDR3 reads CASSFSQGVLYGYTF. CDR3 in DNA: TGTGCCAGCAGTTTCTCGCAGGGGGTGCTCTATGGCTACACCTTC.